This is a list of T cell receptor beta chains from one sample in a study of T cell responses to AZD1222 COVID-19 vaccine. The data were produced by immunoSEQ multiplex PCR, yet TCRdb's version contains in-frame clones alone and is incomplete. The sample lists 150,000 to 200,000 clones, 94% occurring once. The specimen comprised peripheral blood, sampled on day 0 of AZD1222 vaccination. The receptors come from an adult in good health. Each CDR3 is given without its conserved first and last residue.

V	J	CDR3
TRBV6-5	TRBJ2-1	ASSNSGRISEQF
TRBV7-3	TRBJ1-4	ASSWLIRPGQGGEKLF
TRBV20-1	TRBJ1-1	SASWRGSSTEAF
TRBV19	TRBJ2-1	ASSIRRAGEQF
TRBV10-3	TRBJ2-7	AISEGAYEQY
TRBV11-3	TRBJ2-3	ASSLGTGPTDTQY
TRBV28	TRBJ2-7	ASSWAGQGIYEQY
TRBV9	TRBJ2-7	ASSVGEQYEQY
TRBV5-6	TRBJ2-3	ASSTPGTQY
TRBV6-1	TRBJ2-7	ASSVGGTGGILYEQY
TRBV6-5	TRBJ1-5	AGGQRQPQH
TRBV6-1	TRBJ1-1	ASSGPPGTTNTEAF
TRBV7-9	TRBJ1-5	ASSSAGTRGPQPQH
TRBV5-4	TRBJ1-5	ASSLGDNQPQH
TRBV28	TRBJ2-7	ASVGQGNHEQY
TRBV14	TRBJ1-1	ASSQDTASPEAF
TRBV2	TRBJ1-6	ASSHTGRRYNSPLH
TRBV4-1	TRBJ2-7	ASSQENWASYEQY
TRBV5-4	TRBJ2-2	ASSLGLAGGAGELF
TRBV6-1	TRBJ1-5	ASSVNQPQH
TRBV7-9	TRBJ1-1	ASSPVQGMESEAF
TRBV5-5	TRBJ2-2	ASSIVGVGAANTGELF
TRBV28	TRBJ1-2	AAGRGLSYGYT
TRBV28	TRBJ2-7	ASSPSGSYEQY
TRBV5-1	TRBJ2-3	ASSSGTSGRAIDTQY
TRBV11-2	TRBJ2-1	ASSPGTSGISARHNEQF
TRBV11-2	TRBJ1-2	ASSLVDGAYGYT
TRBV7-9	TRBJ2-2	ASVLRDSLAGELF
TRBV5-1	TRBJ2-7	ASSLGTGQQQY
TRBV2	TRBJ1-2	ASTRVRDYGYT
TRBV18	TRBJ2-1	ASSPQSSGSPHNEQF
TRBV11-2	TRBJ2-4	ASSLERSSENIQY
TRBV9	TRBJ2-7	ASSVDRGGIYEQY